Following are 8 T cell receptor beta chains from one sample sequenced in a study of cytomegalovirus exposure and HLA in healthy donors. Primers for the PCR totalled 60 Vbeta and 13 Jbeta. Using immunoSEQ multiplex PCR, the repertoire was profiled, and TCRdb retains in-frame clones only, with some absent. The table lists 100,000 to 150,000 clones, roughly 82% of them singletons. Specimen: PBMCs. These receptors came from a man aged 50 to 60 in good health and CMV-seronegative.

V gene TRBV2 combines with J gene TRBJ1-3, with D perhaps TRBD1 (5 bases). Germline V CDR1 and CDR2: SNHLY, FYNNEI. CDR3 length: 15 residues. Trimming removed 9 bases from V and 1 base from J, with 16 bases in between. CDR3 protein: CASCRDLPSGNTIYF. The CDR3 region has the DNA TGTGCCAGTTGCAGGGATCTTCCTTCTGGAAACACCATATATTTT.

The chain employs TRBV5-1 and TRBJ2-2; maybe TRBD2 (5 bases). This CDR3 contains 15 residues. Trimming took off 2 bases at V and 1 base at J, with 9 bases between the two ends. Germline CDR1 is SGHRS and CDR2 is YFSETQ. CDR3 sequence: CASSFGERNTGELFF. CDR3 DNA sequence: TGCGCCAGCAGCTTCGGGGAAAGGAACACCGGGGAGCTGTTTTTT.

This sequence joins TRBV4-1 and TRBJ1-4, with TRBD1 as a possible D gene (5 bases). V shed 0 bases and J shed 8 bases, with 13 bases lying between them. Germline V lookup: CDR1 MGHRA, CDR2 YSYEKL. The CDR3 has 15 amino acids. CDR3 amino acids: CASSQDIWGREKLFF. CDR3 coding DNA: TGCGCCAGCAGCCAAGATATCTGGGGGAGGGAAAAACTGTTTTTT.

The CDR3 is CATSRGEQGEETQYF. In DNA, the CDR3 is TGTGCCACCAGCAGGGGAGAACAGGGGGAAGAGACCCAGTACTTC. The rearrangement links TRBV15 to TRBJ2-5; 8 nucleotides line up with TRBD1. The CDR3 covers 15 residues. Germline lookup yields CDR1 LNHNV and CDR2 YYDKDF (reference sequence). The junction had 6 bases not matched to a gene; V was cut back by 3 bases and J by 3 bases. The complete variable domain, with remaining parts taken from reference TRBV15 and TRBJ2-5, reads DAMVIQNPRYQVTQFGKPVTLSCSQTLNHNVMYWYQQKSSQAPKLLFHYYDKDFNNEADTPDNFQSRRPNTSFCFLDIRSPGLGDTAMYLCATSRGEQGEETQYFGPGTRLLVL.

The chain recombines TRBV2 with TRBJ2-5; no firm D call. V was pared by 6 bases and J by 4 bases, with 12 bases between. CDR1 is SNHLY and CDR2 is FYNNEI in the germline V gene. This CDR3 has 13 amino acids. CDR3 protein: CASRVPTGETQYF. DNA for the CDR3: TGTGCCAGCAGGGTCCCCACGGGAGAGACCCAGTACTTC.

This clone was seen just once. V is TRBV2 and J is TRBJ2-7; 9 bases map to TRBD1. V was clipped by 10 bases and J by 2 bases; unmatched bases: 3. Germline V gene data show CDR1 as SNHLY and CDR2 as FYNNEI. This CDR3 comprises 12 residues. Written as DNA, the CDR3 is TGTGCCACCCGGGACAGGGCCTACGAGCAGTACTTC. As protein: CATRDRAYEQYF.

The rearrangement uses TRBV5-1 and TRBJ2-7; 9 nucleotides line up with TRBD1. CDR3 length equals 15 residues. Germline V lookup: CDR1 SGHRS, CDR2 YFSETQ. J gave up 2 bases and V 2 bases, and 5 bases lay outside the gene matches. The CDR3 is CASSLGQGLPYEQYF. CDR3 nucleotides: TGCGCCAGCAGCTTAGGACAGGGGTTACCCTACGAGCAGTACTTC. Variable domain in full (rest from reference TRBV5-1 and TRBJ2-7): KAGVTQTPRYLIKTRGQQVTLSCSPISGHRSVSWYQQTPGQGLQFLFEYFSETQRNKGNFPGRFSGRQFSNSRSEMNVSTLELGDSALYLCASSLGQGLPYEQYFGPGTRLTVT.

The chain couples TRBV9 to TRBJ2-1; TRBD1 aligns across 8 bases. J gave up 2 bases and V 0 bases, and 4 bases lay outside the gene matches. Germline values: CDR1 SGDLS, CDR2 YYNGEE. The CDR3 covers 16 residues. The CDR3 DNA reads TGTGCCAGCAGCGTAGTTGGACAGGGTACCTACAATGAGCAGTTCTTC. Its protein product is CASSVVGQGTYNEQFF. Filled out from reference TRBV9 and TRBJ2-1, the complete variable domain reads DSGVTQTPKHLITATGQRVTLRCSPRSGDLSVYWYQQSLDQGLQFLIQYYNGEERAKGNILERFSAQQFPDLHSELNLSSLELGDSALYFCASSVVGQGTYNEQFFGPGTRLTVL.